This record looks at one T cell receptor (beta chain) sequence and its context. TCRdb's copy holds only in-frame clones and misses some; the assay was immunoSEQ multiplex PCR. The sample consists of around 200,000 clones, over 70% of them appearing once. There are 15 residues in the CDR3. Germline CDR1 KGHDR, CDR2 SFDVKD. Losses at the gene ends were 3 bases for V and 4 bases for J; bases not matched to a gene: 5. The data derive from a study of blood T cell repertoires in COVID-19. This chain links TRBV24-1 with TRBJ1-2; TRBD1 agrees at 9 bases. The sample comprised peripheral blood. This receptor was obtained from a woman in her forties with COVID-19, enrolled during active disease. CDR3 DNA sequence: TGTGCCACCAGTGATCAACAGGGGGCTACCTATGGCTACACCTTC. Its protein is CATSDQQGATYGYTF.